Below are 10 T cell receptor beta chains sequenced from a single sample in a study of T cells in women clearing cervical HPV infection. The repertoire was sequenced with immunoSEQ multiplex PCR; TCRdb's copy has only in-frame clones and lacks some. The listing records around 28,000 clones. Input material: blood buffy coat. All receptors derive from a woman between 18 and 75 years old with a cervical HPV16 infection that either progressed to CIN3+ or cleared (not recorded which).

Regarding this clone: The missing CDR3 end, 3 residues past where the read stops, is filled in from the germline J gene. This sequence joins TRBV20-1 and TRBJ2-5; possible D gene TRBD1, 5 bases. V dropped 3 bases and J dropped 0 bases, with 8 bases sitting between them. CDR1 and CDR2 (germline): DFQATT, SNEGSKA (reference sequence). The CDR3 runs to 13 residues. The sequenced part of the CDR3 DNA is TGCAGTGCTAGCTTCAGGGACCAAGAGACC. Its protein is CSASFRDQET. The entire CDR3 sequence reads CSASFRDQETQYF.

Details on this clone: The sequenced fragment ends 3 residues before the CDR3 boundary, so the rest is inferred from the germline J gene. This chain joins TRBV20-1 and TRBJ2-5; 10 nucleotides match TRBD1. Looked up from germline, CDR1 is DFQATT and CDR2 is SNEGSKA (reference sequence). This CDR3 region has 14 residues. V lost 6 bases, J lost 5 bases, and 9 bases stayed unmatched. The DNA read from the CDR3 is TGCAGTGCCAGGGACAGGGGTCTCCCGGAGACC. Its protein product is CSARDRGLPET. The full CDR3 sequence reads CSARDRGLPETQYF.

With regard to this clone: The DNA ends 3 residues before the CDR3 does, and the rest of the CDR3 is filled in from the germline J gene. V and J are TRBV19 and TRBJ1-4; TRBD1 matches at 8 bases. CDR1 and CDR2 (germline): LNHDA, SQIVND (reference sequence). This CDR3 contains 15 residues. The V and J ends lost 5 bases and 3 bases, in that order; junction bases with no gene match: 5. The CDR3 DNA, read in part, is TGTGCCAGTAGTTTCCTACAGGGGGCTAATGAAAAA. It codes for CASSFLQGANEK. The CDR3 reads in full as CASSFLQGANEKLFF.

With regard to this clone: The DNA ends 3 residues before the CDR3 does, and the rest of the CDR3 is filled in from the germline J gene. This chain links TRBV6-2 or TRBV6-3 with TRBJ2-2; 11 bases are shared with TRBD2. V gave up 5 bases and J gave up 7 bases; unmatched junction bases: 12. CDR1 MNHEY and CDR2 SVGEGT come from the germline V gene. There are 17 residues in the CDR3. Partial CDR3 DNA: TGTGCCAGCAGTATACTAGCGGGAGTGGTTTTTGGCGGGGAG. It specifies CASSILAGVVFGGE. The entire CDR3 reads CASSILAGVVFGGELFF.

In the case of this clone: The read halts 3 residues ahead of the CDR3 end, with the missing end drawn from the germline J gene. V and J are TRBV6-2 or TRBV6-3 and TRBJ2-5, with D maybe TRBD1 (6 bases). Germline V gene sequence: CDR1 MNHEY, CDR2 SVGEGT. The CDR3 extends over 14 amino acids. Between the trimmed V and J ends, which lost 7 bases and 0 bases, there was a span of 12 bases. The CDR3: CASISDSYQETQYF. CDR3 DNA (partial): TGTGCCAGCATATCGGACAGTTACCAAGAGACC.

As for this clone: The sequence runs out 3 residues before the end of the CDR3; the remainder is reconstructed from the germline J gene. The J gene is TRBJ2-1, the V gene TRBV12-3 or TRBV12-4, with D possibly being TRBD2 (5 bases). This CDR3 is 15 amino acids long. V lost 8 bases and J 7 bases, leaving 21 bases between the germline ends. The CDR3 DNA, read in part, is TGTGCCAGCGCCTTCGGGCTAGCCGCGAAAAATGAG. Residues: CASAFGLAAKNE. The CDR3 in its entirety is CASAFGLAAKNEQFF.

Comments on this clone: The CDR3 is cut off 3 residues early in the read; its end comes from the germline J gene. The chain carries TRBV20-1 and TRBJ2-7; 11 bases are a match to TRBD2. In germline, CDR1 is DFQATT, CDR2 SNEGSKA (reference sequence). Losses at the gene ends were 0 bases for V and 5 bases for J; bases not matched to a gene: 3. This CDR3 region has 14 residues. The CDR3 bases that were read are TGCAGTGCTAGAGAACTAGCGGGAGTACACGAG. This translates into CSARELAGVHE. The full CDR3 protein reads CSARELAGVHEQYF.

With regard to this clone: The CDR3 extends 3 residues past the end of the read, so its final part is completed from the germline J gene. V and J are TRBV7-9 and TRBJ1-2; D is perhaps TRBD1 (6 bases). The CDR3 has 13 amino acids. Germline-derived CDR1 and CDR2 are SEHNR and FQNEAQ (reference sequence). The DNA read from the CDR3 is TGTGCCAGCAGCTTAAACAGGGACGACGAC. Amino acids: CASSLNRDDD. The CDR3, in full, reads CASSLNRDDDYTF.

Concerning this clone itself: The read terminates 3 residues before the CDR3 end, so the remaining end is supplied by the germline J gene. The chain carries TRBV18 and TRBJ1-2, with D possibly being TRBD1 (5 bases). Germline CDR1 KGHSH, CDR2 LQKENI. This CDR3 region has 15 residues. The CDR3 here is CASSPSGGGKYDYTF. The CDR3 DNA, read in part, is TGTGCCAGCTCACCATCGGGGGGGGGAAAATACGAC.

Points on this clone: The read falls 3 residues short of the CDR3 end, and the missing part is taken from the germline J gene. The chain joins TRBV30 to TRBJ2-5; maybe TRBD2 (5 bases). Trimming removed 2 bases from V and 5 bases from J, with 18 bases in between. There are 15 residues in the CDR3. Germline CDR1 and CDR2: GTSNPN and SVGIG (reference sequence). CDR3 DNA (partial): TGTGCCTGGAGTCCGACCGGGCGGGTTAGGGAGACC. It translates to CAWSPTGRVRET. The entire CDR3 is CAWSPTGRVRETQYF.